The T cell receptor (beta chain) described here comes from a study of technical replicates of blood from four donors (dated by TCRdb to 2016 to 2017). Trimming accounts for 0 bases at V and 5 bases at J, while the number of junction bases matched to no gene is 6. The germline V gene sets CDR1 to SGDLS and CDR2 to YYNGEE. Its CDR3 holds 16 amino acids, cysteine through phenylalanine. The only DNA kept is the CDR3, 48 bases in frame from the first base. The method was the immunoSEQ multiplex PCR assay. This is the immuneACCESS table as TCRdb keeps it, with only in-frame sequences that have V and J called. A part of the clones is gone; compared with another copy, unresolved V genes explain less than half, and the rest is unexplained. Across this sample there are over 70,000 clones, with over 85% seen only once. 0.3% to 0.45% of the sample belongs to the ten largest clones. To note about this clone: Its antigen remains undetermined. Within one base of it there is no much larger clone, and no base qualities were kept.

The rearrangement combines TRBV9 with TRBJ2-2; TRBD2 agrees with 8 junctional bases. The sequence was obtained from a human donor in good health. The sequenced sample consisted of T cells isolated from PBMCs. The bases read TGTGCCAGCAGCGTAGAAGGCGGGGGGTGGACCGGGGAGCTGTTTTTT. Its amino acids are CASSVEGGGWTGELFF.